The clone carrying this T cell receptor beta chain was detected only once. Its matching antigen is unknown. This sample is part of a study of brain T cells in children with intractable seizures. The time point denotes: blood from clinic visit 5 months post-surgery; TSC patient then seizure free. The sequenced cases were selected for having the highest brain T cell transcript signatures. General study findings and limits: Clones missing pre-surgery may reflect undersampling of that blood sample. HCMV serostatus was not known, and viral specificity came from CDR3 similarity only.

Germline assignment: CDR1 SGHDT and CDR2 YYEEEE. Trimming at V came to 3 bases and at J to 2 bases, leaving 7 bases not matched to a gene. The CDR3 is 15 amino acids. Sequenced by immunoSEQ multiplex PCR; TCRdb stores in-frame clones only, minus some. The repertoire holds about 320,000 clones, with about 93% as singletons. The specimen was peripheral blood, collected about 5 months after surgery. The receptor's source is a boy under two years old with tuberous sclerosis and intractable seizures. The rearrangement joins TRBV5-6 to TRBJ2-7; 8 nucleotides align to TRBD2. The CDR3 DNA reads TGTGCCAGCAGCTCCCTTAGCGGGACTCCCTACGAGCAGTACTTC. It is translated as CASSSLSGTPYEQYF.